This TCR beta chain was retrieved from a study of cytomegalovirus exposure and HLA in healthy donors. As for the study in general: Around 200 million T cells yielded roughly 120 million unique TCR beta sequences, as an earlier analysis found. Study-wide results and limits: Later work found that TCR association rates differed between HLA loci; DRB1 had the most and HLA-C the fewest. TCR beta V- and J-gene trimming, according to a later analysis, was linked to a missense DCLRE1C variant. In a later analysis, at a false discovery rate of 0.05, over 15,000 TCR beta sequences matched HLA alleles.

Primers: 60 Vbeta forward and 13 Jbeta reverse. TCRdb's table, derived via immunoSEQ multiplex PCR, lists solely in-frame clones and lacks some. In the table there are 150,000 to 200,000 clones, over 70% of which are singletons. To note about this clone: Its matching antigen is unknown.

The length of the CDR3 is 14 residues. The germline gives CDR1 MNHEY, CDR2 SMNVEV (reference sequence). The V gene lost 10 bases and the J gene lost 4 bases, with 20 bases spanning the gap. Sequencing was done on a sample of PBMCs. This TCR derives from a woman between 45 and 65 years old in good health and CMV-seropositive. The gene calls are TRBV27 and TRBJ2-7; D not resolved. The CDR3 DNA sequence: TGTGCCATCGAGAACACGGGTAGAGGATACGAGCAGTACTTC. Translated, it gives CAIENTGRGYEQYF.